This entry lists 23 T cell receptor beta chains sequenced from one sample in a study of T cell changes during pregnancy in multiple sclerosis. Using immunoSEQ multiplex PCR, the repertoire was profiled, and TCRdb retains in-frame clones only, with some absent. The sample lists around 80,000 clones, 92% occurring once. The specimen comprised peripheral blood, sampled before pregnancy. These receptor sequences come from a female donor with multiple sclerosis, enrolled in a pregnancy study.

The rearrangement joins TRBV5-1 to TRBJ2-2; D unclear. The V end lost 2 bases, the J end lost 7 bases, and 9 bases lay between the germline ends. CDR3 length: 13 amino acids. Germline lookup yields CDR1 SGHRS and CDR2 YFSETQ. CDR3 sequence: CASSLLSGGELFF. CDR3 bases: TGCGCCAGCAGCTTATTGTCCGGCGGGGAGCTGTTTTTT.

V is TRBV6-4 and J is TRBJ2-3, with a possible D match to TRBD2 (5 bases). The CDR3 contains 11 residues. V dropped 10 bases and J dropped 4 bases, with 9 bases sitting between them. CDR1 is MRHNA, CDR2 SNTAGT, per germline. CDR3: CATRAADTQYF. The CDR3 nucleotides are TGTGCCACTAGAGCGGCAGATACGCAGTATTTT.

The chain couples TRBV29-1 to TRBJ2-7, with TRBD2 matching 9 bases. V shed 4 bases and J 7 bases; nucleotides not matched to a gene: 14. The germline CDR1 and CDR2 sequences are SQVTM and ANQGSEA. This CDR3 is built from 15 residues. The CDR3 region is CSVVAGVHRTEEQYF. CDR3 in DNA: TGCAGCGTTGTAGCGGGGGTCCATAGGACGGAAGAGCAGTACTTC.

The V call is TRBV13, the J call TRBJ2-1; the match to TRBD1 covers 8 bases. This CDR3 spans 15 amino acids. Germline V gives CDR1 PRHDT, CDR2 FYEKMQ (reference sequence). Trimming took 5 bases from V and 6 from J; bases not matched to a gene: 9. The CDR3 coding sequence is TGTGCCAGCAGCAAGACAGGGGAACTTGTCAATGAGCAGTTCTTC. This sequence encodes CASSKTGELVNEQFF.

The chain uses TRBV5-8 and TRBJ1-1; 8 bases are shared with TRBD1. CDR1 is SGHTS, CDR2 YDEGEE, per germline. V was clipped by 4 bases and J by 4 bases; unmatched bases: 9. The CDR3 contains 15 residues. The CDR3 DNA reads TGTGCCAGCAGCCTCGTTGCTACAGGGGGCACTGAAGCTTTCTTT. Protein: CASSLVATGGTEAFF.

This clone was counted once. The chain has TRBV2 and TRBJ2-5; 7 positions match TRBD1. Unmatched junction bases numbered 0, after V lost 3 bases and J lost 5 bases. The germline gives CDR1 SNHLY, CDR2 FYNNEI. The CDR3 length is 12 residues. For the CDR3, the DNA is TGTGCCAGCAGTGACAGGGGGGAGACCCAGTACTTC. This encodes CASSDRGETQYF.

Comments on this clone: Different DNA sequences within this sample yield the same CDR3. The rearrangement links TRBV18 to TRBJ1-1; unclear D gene. V gave up 3 bases and J gave up 1 base, with 6 bases separating them. CDR1 KGHSH and CDR2 LQKENI come from the germline V gene. This CDR3 is 13 amino acids long. CDR3 DNA: TGTGCCAGCTCACCTACAGAGAACACTGAAGCTTTCTTT. The encoded protein is CASSPTENTEAFF.

This sequence joins TRBV5-1 and TRBJ1-4; 9 nucleotides match TRBD1. The germline V gene encodes CDR1 SGHRS and CDR2 YFSETQ. The CDR3 spans 14 residues. V was pared by 4 bases and J by 6 bases, with 4 bases of the junction left unmatched. In DNA, the CDR3 is TGCGCCAGCAGCCTGGACAGGGGTTATGAAAAACTGTTTTTT. Translation: CASSLDRGYEKLFF.

The chain couples TRBV4-1 to TRBJ1-5; no reliable D call. The CDR3 runs to 17 residues. Per the germline V gene, CDR1 is MGHRA and CDR2 is YSYEKL. V was cut by 2 bases and J by 3 bases, with 17 bases left in between. The CDR3 DNA sequence: TGCGCCAGCAGCCAACATACCCCGGCAGGTCCCAATCAGCCCCAGCATTTT. It is translated as CASSQHTPAGPNQPQHF.

This chain uses TRBV19 with TRBJ1-2; no definite D call. With 0 bases removed from V and 7 bases from J, the gap between germline ends came to 12 bases. CDR1 is LNHDA, CDR2 SQIVND, per germline (reference sequence). This CDR3 has 14 residues. CDR3 amino acids: CASSIDAESGGYTF. CDR3 in DNA: TGTGCCAGTAGTATAGATGCCGAGTCTGGTGGCTACACCTTC.

The J gene is TRBJ2-7, the V gene TRBV12-5, with D perhaps TRBD1 (6 bases). Germline V gene data show CDR1 as LGHNT and CDR2 as FRNRAP. The length of the CDR3 is 15 residues. The CDR3 DNA follows: TGTGCCGCAGGGGTCGGGGCAGAGAAATTTTACGAGCAGTACTTC. This encodes CAAGVGAEKFYEQYF. The entire variable domain, with the rest obtained from reference TRBV12-5 and TRBJ2-7, is as follows: DARVTQTPRHKVTEMGQEVTMRCQPILGHNTVFWYRQTMMQGLELLAYFRNRAPLDDSGMPKDRFSAEMPDATLATLKIQPSEPRDSAVYFCAAGVGAEKFYEQYFGPGTRLTVT.

This rearrangement joins TRBV28 to TRBJ1-1; 7 bases are shared with TRBD1. Looked up from germline, CDR1 is MDHEN and CDR2 is SYDVKM. V trimming: 6 bases; J trimming: 9 bases; junction bases outside the gene matches: 10. This CDR3 contains 13 residues. The CDR3, as DNA: TGTGCCAGCAGCATCCAAAGGACAGGAAAAGCTTTCTTT. Encoded protein: CASSIQRTGKAFF.

This clone was seen a few times. The V and J genes are TRBV6-1 and TRBJ1-5; D may be TRBD1 (5 bases). The CDR3 consists of 17 residues. Germline CDR1 is MNHNS and CDR2 is SASEGT. The V and J ends lost 4 bases and 4 bases respectively, with 20 bases between them. CDR3 sequence (DNA): TGTGCCAGCAGTGGGGGGGAAATTGTGGGCCCTAATCAGCCCCAGCATTTT. This encodes CASSGGEIVGPNQPQHF.

The V call is TRBV7-9, the J call TRBJ2-5; the match to TRBD1 covers 12 bases. After removal of 5 bases from V and 1 base from J, the junction contained 11 bases not matched to a gene. In germline, CDR1 is SEHNR, CDR2 FQNEAQ (reference sequence). The CDR3 length is 18 residues. The CDR3: CASSATRDRGRPQETQYF. The CDR3 DNA sequence: TGTGCCAGCAGCGCTACCCGGGACAGGGGGCGACCCCAAGAGACCCAGTACTTC.

This clone was picked up a small number of times. The chain has TRBV27 and TRBJ2-1, with TRBD2 as a possible D gene (7 bases). The CDR3 runs 18 residues. CDR1 is MNHEY, CDR2 SMNVEV, per germline (reference sequence). Trimming stripped 2 bases from V and 10 bases from J, with 27 bases between. CDR3: CASSLRGATGGLGGEQFF. In nucleotides, the CDR3 is TGTGCCAGCAGTTTACGGGGGGCGACGGGGGGCCTTGGAGGAGAGCAGTTCTTC.

V and J are TRBV7-2 and TRBJ2-5; 8 positions agree with TRBD2. CDR3 length: 15 amino acids. The trim removed 5 bases at V and 8 bases at J, leaving 13 bases unmatched. The V gene's germline CDR1 is SGHTA and CDR2 FQGNSA. In DNA, the CDR3 is TGTGCCAGCAGCCCCGGGGGGGCGGTCCTAGGCACCCAGTACTTC. Residues: CASSPGGAVLGTQYF.

This chain links TRBV10-3 with TRBJ2-5, with unresolved D. The germline V gene has CDR1 ENHRY and CDR2 SYGVKD. The V and J ends lost 3 bases and 5 bases respectively, with 4 bases between them. There are 11 residues in the CDR3. This CDR3 is CAISDLETQYF. Written as DNA, the CDR3 is TGTGCCATCAGTGACCTGGAGACCCAGTACTTC.

The gene calls are TRBV9 and TRBJ1-2, with 7 bases aligning to TRBD1. Germline V gene lookup returns CDR1 SGDLS and CDR2 YYNGEE. The CDR3 runs to 17 residues. V shed 0 bases, J shed 7 bases, and the junction held 15 bases outside the gene matches. CDR3 in amino acids: CASSVGYGGGGAVGYTF. The CDR3 DNA sequence: TGTGCCAGCAGCGTAGGTTATGGTGGAGGGGGCGCGGTTGGCTACACCTTC.

The rearrangement links TRBV19 to TRBJ2-7, with 8 bases aligning to TRBD1. Unmatched junction bases numbered 4, after V lost 3 bases and J lost 0 bases. The V gene's germline CDR1 is LNHDA and CDR2 SQIVND (reference sequence). The CDR3 length is 15 residues. The CDR3 DNA reads TGTGCCAGTAGTATGGGGACAGGCGGCTCCTACGAGCAGTACTTC. This encodes CASSMGTGGSYEQYF.

The chain links TRBV9 to TRBJ2-5; 9 bases match TRBD1. V trimming: 2 bases; J trimming: 2 bases; junction bases outside the gene matches: 1. Germline V gene lookup returns CDR1 SGDLS and CDR2 YYNGEE. The CDR3 length is 14 residues. The CDR3 here is CASSVTGGQETQYF. CDR3 nucleotides: TGTGCCAGCAGCGTGACAGGGGGGCAAGAGACCCAGTACTTC.

This clone has a handful of counts. The J gene is TRBJ1-3, the V gene TRBV5-1; 7 bases are shared with TRBD1. CDR3 size: 15 residues. Germline lookup yields CDR1 SGHRS and CDR2 YFSETQ. V dropped 0 bases and J dropped 2; count of bases not matched to a gene: 2. The CDR3 reads CASSLEGAAGNTIYF. CDR3 sequence (DNA): TGCGCCAGCAGCTTGGAGGGGGCGGCTGGAAACACCATATATTTT.

The J gene is TRBJ1-2, the V gene TRBV10-3; no clear D. This CDR3 comprises 12 residues. Trimming took off 7 bases at V and 2 bases at J, with 8 bases between the two ends. Germline loops: CDR1 ENHRY, CDR2 SYGVKD. This chain's CDR3 is CAITGENYGYTF. CDR3 DNA: TGTGCCATCACCGGGGAGAACTATGGCTACACCTTC.

The chain carries TRBV7-9 and TRBJ2-7; D is perhaps TRBD2 (7 bases). Per the germline V gene, CDR1 is SEHNR and CDR2 is FQNEAQ (reference sequence). Trimming removed 5 bases from V and 4 bases from J, with 18 bases in between. CDR3 size: 15 residues. The CDR3 sequence is CASSPSLGGLYEQYF. The CDR3 coding sequence is TGTGCCAGCAGCCCCAGTTTGGGGGGGCTGTACGAGCAGTACTTC.